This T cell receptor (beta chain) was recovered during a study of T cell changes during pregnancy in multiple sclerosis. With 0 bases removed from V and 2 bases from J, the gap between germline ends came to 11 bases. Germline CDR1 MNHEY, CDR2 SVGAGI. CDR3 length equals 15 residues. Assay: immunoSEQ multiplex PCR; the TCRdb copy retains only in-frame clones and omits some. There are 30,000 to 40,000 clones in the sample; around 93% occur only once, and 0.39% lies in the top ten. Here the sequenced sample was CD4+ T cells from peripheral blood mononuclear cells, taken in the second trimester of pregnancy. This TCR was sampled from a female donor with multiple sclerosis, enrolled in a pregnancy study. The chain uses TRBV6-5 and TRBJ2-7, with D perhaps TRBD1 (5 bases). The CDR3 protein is CASSYSGVGAYEQYF. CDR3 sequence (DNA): TGTGCCAGCAGTTACTCTGGAGTAGGGGCCTACGAGCAGTACTTC.